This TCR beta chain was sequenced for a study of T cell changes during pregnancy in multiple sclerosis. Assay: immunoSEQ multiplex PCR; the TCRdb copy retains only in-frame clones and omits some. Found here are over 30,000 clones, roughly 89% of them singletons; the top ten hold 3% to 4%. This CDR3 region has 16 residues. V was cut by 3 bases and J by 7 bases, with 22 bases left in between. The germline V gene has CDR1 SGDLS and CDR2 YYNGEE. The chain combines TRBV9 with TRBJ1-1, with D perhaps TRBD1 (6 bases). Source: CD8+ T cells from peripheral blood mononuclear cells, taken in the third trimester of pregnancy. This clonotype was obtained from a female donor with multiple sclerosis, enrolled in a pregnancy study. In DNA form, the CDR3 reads TGTGCCAGCAGCGATACAGGGAGGGGAGGTGGGGATGAAGCTTTCTTT. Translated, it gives CASSDTGRGGGDEAFF.